This TCR beta chain stems from a study of spatial heterogeneity in lung cancer. Study-wide background: The count of detected beta-chain sequences consistently exceeded that of alpha-chain sequences.

Individually, TCR cDNA molecules were each labelled with a unique molecular identifier. Each CDR3 protein gets one entry after TCRdb re-called the 5' RACE reads with MiXCR. Of 9,500 to 12,000 distinct CDR3 sequences in the sample, 6% to 6.5% were seen once. After removal of 3 bases from V and 5 bases from J, the junction contained 14 bases not matched to a gene. CDR1 and CDR2 (germline): KGHDR, SFDVKD. The CDR3 is 17 amino acids. Note on this clonotype: Its antigen is not identified.

General study results and limits: At tumor resection, ubiquitous expanded TCRs were detected in blood more often than later.

The time point here: sample taken at primary tumor resection. Whole RNA, which was extracted from tumor, nontumor lung tissue or frozen PBMC, was sequenced without any cell sorting. The sequencing here drew on PBMCs, taken at surgery. This TCR was recovered from a male donor with early-stage non-small cell lung cancer. The chain combines TRBV24-1 with TRBJ2-5; 7 positions agree with TRBD1. CDR3 DNA sequence: TGTGCCACCAGTGATACCTCTTCGCGGACAGGTTGGGAGACCCAGTACTTC. This codes for CATSDTSSRTGWETQYF.